The 19 T cell receptor beta chains given below trace back to one sample, sequenced in a study of regulatory T cells in long-lasting Graves disease. Time point reported: newly diagnosed GD, antithyroid drugs for less than 3 months. RNA isolated from PBMCs was used to make the TCR library. Sequencing libraries for TCR beta were prepared with iRepertoire HTBI primers and Arm-PCR of CDR3 regions. One entry per CDR3 protein, called by TCRdb with MiXCR from the multiplex PCR reads. The sample shows 200,000 to 250,000 distinct CDR3 sequences, over 20% of them seen only once. Sequencing was performed on peripheral blood mononuclear cells (PBMCs), taken at new diagnosis, from a patient treated with antithyroid drugs. The receptors were gathered from a female donor with Graves disease.

V and J are TRBV7-2 and TRBJ2-1, with TRBD2 matching 16 bases. J was trimmed by 15 bases and V by 5 bases; bases with no gene match: 16. CDR1 is SGHTA, CDR2 FQGNSA, per germline. The CDR3 has 17 residues. The CDR3 DNA is TGTGCCAGCAGCCCCGTGGGACTAGCGGGAGGGCCCGGTGTTGGGTTCTTC. Its translation: CASSPVGLAGGPGVGFF. Filled out from reference TRBV7-2 and TRBJ2-1, the complete variable domain reads GAGVSQSPSNKVTEKGKDVELRCDPISGHTALYWYRQSLGQGLEFLIYFQGNSAPDKSGLPSDRFSAERTGGSVSTLTIQRTQQEDSAVYLCASSPVGLAGGPGVGFFGPGTRLTVL.

This clonotype was seen repeatedly, ten times or more. This rearrangement joins TRBV20-1 to TRBJ2-5, with 10 bases aligning to TRBD2. The J call could be wrong; TRBJ2-1 is a better fit for the DNA end. Per the germline V gene, CDR1 is DFQATT and CDR2 is SNEGSKA (reference sequence). The CDR3 has 16 residues. CDR3 bases: TGCAGTGCCCCGGACAGCGGGGGGGGCTCCTACAATGAGCAGTTCTTC. This gives the protein CSAPDSGGGSYNEQFF.

This clonotype was seen many times. The rearrangement joins TRBV7-9 to TRBJ2-7, with D hard to call. The germline gives CDR1 SEHNR, CDR2 FQNEAQ (reference sequence). The germline V and J ends were trimmed by 5 bases and 3 bases, with 17 bases remaining between them. This CDR3 comprises 15 residues. The CDR3: CASSPLDPGYYEQYF. CDR3 DNA sequence: TGTGCCAGCAGCCCCCTAGATCCCGGATACTACGAGCAGTACTTC.

There are a few counts of this clonotype. The V gene is TRBV5-8, the J gene TRBJ2-3, with TRBD1 identical over 8 bases. The V and J ends lost 4 bases and 3 bases, in that order; junction bases with no gene match: 10. The CDR3 length is 16 residues. CDR1 SGHTS and CDR2 YDEGEE come from the germline V gene. The CDR3 is CASSKGQGRGTDTQYF. The CDR3 DNA is TGTGCCAGCAGCAAAGGACAGGGAAGGGGTACAGATACGCAGTATTTT.

This clonotype was seen ten or more times. The rearrangement joins TRBV6-2 or TRBV6-3 to TRBJ2-1; D gene ambiguous. The CDR3 has 14 residues. Trimming pared 7 bases from V and 0 bases from J, leaving 10 bases between. Germline V CDR1 and CDR2: MNHEY, SVGEGT. This CDR3 is CASTQPGSYNEQFF. The CDR3 region has the DNA TGTGCCAGCACTCAACCAGGCTCCTACAATGAGCAGTTCTTC.

The rearrangement joins TRBV9 to TRBJ2-5, with a weak D call TRBD1 (5 bases). Deletions cut 5 bases from V and 1 base from J, with 15 bases between. The CDR3 contains 15 residues. Germline CDR1 SGDLS, CDR2 YYNGEE. The DNA of the CDR3 is TGTGCCAGCAGTGATGGTGACAGACTCCAAGAGACCCAGTACTTC. It specifies CASSDGDRLQETQYF.

In its sample, this clonotype was seen many times. The chain links TRBV11-2 to TRBJ2-1, with 9 positions matching TRBD2. The CDR3 consists of 16 residues. Germline V gives CDR1 SGHAT, CDR2 FQNNGV. The junction had 12 bases not matched to a gene; V was cut back by 5 bases and J by 7 bases. CDR3 sequence (DNA): TGTGCCAGCAGCCAGAGGGCGGGAGGGCTTTGGAATGAGCAGTTCTTC. It is translated as CASSQRAGGLWNEQFF.

This clonotype was counted at least ten times. CDR3 nucleotide sequence: TGTGCCAGCAGTCTTTCCGGGGGGCCCGCCCACGAGCAGTACTTC. Amino acid sequence: CASSLSGGPAHEQYF. This chain links TRBV12-3 or TRBV12-4 with TRBJ2-7; D might be TRBD2 (7 bases). This CDR3 is built from 15 residues. V lost 5 bases and J lost 5, with 19 bases in between.

As concerns this clonotype: This likely reflects a read error, since a far larger clone is one base away. This chain links TRBV29-1 with TRBJ2-7, with 10 nucleotides matching TRBD2. The CDR3 sequence is 16 residues long. Germline V gene sequence: CDR1 SQVTM, CDR2 ANQGSEA. V dropped 6 bases and J dropped 7; count of bases not matched to a gene: 18. The CDR3 DNA follows: TGCAGCGTGCTTAGACTAGCGGGCCTAACCACCAATGAGCAGTACTTC. Protein product: CSVLRLAGLTTNEQYF.

This clonotype showed up many times. The V call is TRBV12-3 or TRBV12-4, the J call TRBJ1-5; 8 bases agree with TRBD1. The CDR3 is 15 amino acids. The ends lost 6 bases at V and 2 bases at J; junction bases unmatched: 6. The CDR3 region is CASRGQAFGNQPQHF. As DNA, the CDR3 is TGTGCCAGCAGGGGACAGGCCTTCGGCAATCAGCCCCAGCATTTT.

The chain links TRBV19 to TRBJ2-7, with D possibly called TRBD1 or TRBD2 (9 bases each). This CDR3 comprises 16 residues. V dropped 2 bases and J dropped 4 bases, with 18 bases sitting between them. CDR1 and CDR2 from the germline V gene are LNHDA and SQIVND (reference sequence). CDR3 sequence (DNA): TGTGCCAGTAGTATAAGCGGGGGGACAGGGACGTACGAGCAGTACTTC. This gives the protein CASSISGGTGTYEQYF.

In regard to this clonotype: This could be a read error, since a much larger clone is one nucleotide away. The J gene is TRBJ1-6, the V gene TRBV10-3; 7 bases agree with TRBD1. Trimming cost V 2 bases and J 2 bases; bases outside gene matches: 3. The CDR3 contains 16 residues. Germline lookup yields CDR1 ENHRY and CDR2 SYGVKD. Written as DNA, the CDR3 is TGTGCCATCAGTGAGCGACAGGGCGCCTATAATTCACCCCTCCACTTT. It translates to CAISERQGAYNSPLHF.

This clonotype occurred many times. The CDR3 is CASSSSHRDGGYTF. The CDR3 DNA follows: TGTGCCAGCAGCTCGAGCCACCGGGACGGTGGCTACACCTTC. The gene calls are TRBV7-9 and TRBJ1-2; tentative D call: TRBD1 (5 bases). The germline V and J ends were trimmed by 4 bases and 7 bases, with 16 bases remaining between them. The CDR3 consists of 14 residues. Germline CDR1 reads SEHNR; CDR2 reads FQNEAQ (reference sequence).

This clonotype was seen at least ten times. The chain carries TRBV5-5 and TRBJ2-1; 10 nucleotides align to TRBD1. The CDR3 length is 16 residues. CDR1 and CDR2 from the germline V gene are SGHKS and YYEKEE (reference sequence). With V trimmed by 0 bases and J by 8 bases, 8 bases remained unmatched. The CDR3 DNA follows: TGTGCCAGCAGCTTGGCGGGACAGGGGACAAGCGATGAGCAGTTCTTC. The encoded protein is CASSLAGQGTSDEQFF. The variable domain in full, completed from reference TRBV5-5 and TRBJ2-1, reads DAGVTQSPTHLIKTRGQQVTLRCSPISGHKSVSWYQQVLGQGPQFIFQYYEKEERGRGNFPDRFSARQFPNYSSELNVNALLLGDSALYLCASSLAGQGTSDEQFFGPGTRLTVL.

The gene calls are TRBV4-3 and TRBJ2-7; 7 positions match TRBD1. Germline V gene lookup returns CDR1 LGHNA and CDR2 YSLEER. V was clipped by 1 base and J by 3 bases; unmatched bases: 3. This CDR3 has 14 residues. The CDR3 sequence is CASSQATGYYEQYF. The CDR3 DNA reads as TGCGCCAGCAGCCAAGCGACAGGGTACTACGAGCAGTACTTC.

This clonotype came up many times. The V and J genes are TRBV7-3 and TRBJ2-5; no reliable D call. CDR1 is SGHTA, CDR2 FQGTGA, per germline. There are 13 residues in the CDR3. With 0 bases removed from V and 1 base from J, the gap between germline ends came to 3 bases. CDR3 DNA sequence: TGTGCCAGCAGCTTAACCATCCAAGAGACCCAGTACTTC. Residues: CASSLTIQETQYF.

This clonotype has ten or more counts. The V call is TRBV11-3, the J call TRBJ2-2, with D perhaps matching TRBD2 (6 bases). This CDR3 has 14 residues. With 8 bases removed from V and 2 bases from J, the gap between germline ends came to 12 bases. Germline CDR1 SGHNT, CDR2 YENEEA. Here the CDR3 DNA reads TGTGCCAGCTCACCGGGACTTAACACCGGGGAGCTGTTTTTT. Translating it yields CASSPGLNTGELFF.

This clonotype was counted at least ten times. CDR3 DNA sequence: TGTGCCAGCAGTCCACAGACTAGCGGGGGGGCAAGGGAGCAGTTCTTC. Encoded protein: CASSPQTSGGAREQFF. This chain connects TRBV12-3 or TRBV12-4 to TRBJ2-1; 14 bases are a match to TRBD2. The CDR3 spans 16 residues. J was trimmed by 10 bases and V by 5 bases; bases with no gene match: 10.

The chain has TRBV28 and TRBJ2-2, with D perhaps TRBD2 (6 bases). The CDR3 length is 16 residues. CDR1 and CDR2 (germline): MDHEN, SYDVKM. Trimming took 7 bases from V and 0 from J, leaving 15 bases between them. CDR3 nucleotides: TGTGCCAGCATAAAATCCGGGGGATCGAACACCGGGGAGCTGTTTTTT. Protein sequence: CASIKSGGSNTGELFF. Based on the CDR3 plus reference TRBV28 and TRBJ2-2, the full variable domain is DVKVTQSSRYLVKRTGEKVFLECVQDMDHENMFWYRQDPGLGLRLIYFSYDVKMKEKGDIPEGYSVSREKKERFSLILESASTNQTSMYLCASIKSGGSNTGELFFGEGSRLTVL.